This TCR beta chain was identified in a study of CD8 T cells in ankylosing spondylitis (dated by TCRdb to the late 2010s). With respect to the entire study: The study profiled T cell receptor beta repertoires in healthy donors and ankylosing spondylitis patients to find disease-linked TCR variants. In total, the full study cohort was made up of nearly 110 healthy donors and some 26 ankylosing spondylitis patients. Peripheral blood was sampled, and synovial fluid was also collected from ankylosing spondylitis patients. What the work shows at the level of the full study, not this receptor alone: The disease-linked clones were reported to be significantly enriched in matched synovial fluid samples from ankylosing spondylitis patients. Blood from ankylosing spondylitis patients appeared to be characterized by a TCR beta motif composed of roughly eight highly homologous amino acid variants. In peripheral blood, the disease-linked clones were found at relatively low frequencies and had a CD8+ phenotype. Some TCR beta motif variants had previously been reported in synovial fluid and blood of reactive arthritis patients, which suggested common disease-initiation mechanisms.

The CDR3 spans 15 residues, from the cysteine through the phenylalanine. Only the CDR3 DNA stays, 45 bases, in frame from base 1. The germline V gene encodes CDR1 SGHTA and CDR2 FQGTGA. V sheds 2 bases and J sheds 0 bases, leaving 11 bases between their ends. These reads were obtained on an Illumina HiSeq 2500. Quantitative 5'-RACE with molecular barcodes was the method used to prepare the TCR beta libraries. Regarding the original processing steps: To identify disease-linked TCR variants, a new computational method was used, one built on a probabilistic model of VDJ rearrangement. Clones were called with MiXCR by TCRdb after fastp trimmed the public reads at Q25, and only in-frame beta chains were retained. Each entry is one CDR3 protein sequence, shown with its most common DNA and genes. The V and J calls were not made by the authors but by TCRdb's processing. In this sample the table shows some 270,000 distinct CDR3 sequences, 15% to 20% of which occur a single time. The ten largest clones represent more than 25% of the sample.

The table lists this clonotype with a few counts. Its recognized antigen is unknown. Per-base quality was not reported, and no clone a single base away is much larger than it. The receptor was derived from a male donor with ankylosing spondylitis or in good health (not recorded which). The sample consisted of blood, either unsorted or a sorted T cell fraction (not recorded which). The rearrangement joined TRBV7-3 to TRBJ2-7, with an unclear D gene assignment. Read as DNA, the sequence is TGTGCCAGCAGCTTATCCGGCAGGAGCTCCTACGAGCAGTACTTC. Translation gives CASSLSGRSSYEQYF. Where the CDR3 stops, the reference TRBV7-3 and TRBJ2-7 genes take over; the full variable domain is GAGVSQTPSNKVTEKGKYVELRCDPISGHTALYWYRQSLGQGPEFLIYFQGTGAADDSGLPNDRFFAVRPEGSVSTLKIQRTERGDSAVYLCASSLSGRSSYEQYFGPGTRLTVT.